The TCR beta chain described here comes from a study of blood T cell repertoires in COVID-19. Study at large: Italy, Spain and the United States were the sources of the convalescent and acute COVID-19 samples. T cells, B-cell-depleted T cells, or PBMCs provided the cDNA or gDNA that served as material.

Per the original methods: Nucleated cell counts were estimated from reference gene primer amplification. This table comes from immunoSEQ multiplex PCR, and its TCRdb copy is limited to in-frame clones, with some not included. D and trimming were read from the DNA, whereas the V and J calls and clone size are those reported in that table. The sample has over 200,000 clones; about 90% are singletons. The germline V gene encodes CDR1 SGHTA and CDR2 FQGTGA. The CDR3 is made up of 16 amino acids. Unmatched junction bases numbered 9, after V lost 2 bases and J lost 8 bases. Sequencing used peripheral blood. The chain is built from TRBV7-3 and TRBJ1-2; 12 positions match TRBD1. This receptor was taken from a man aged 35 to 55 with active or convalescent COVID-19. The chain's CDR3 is CASSLVPGQGARGYTF. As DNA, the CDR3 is TGTGCCAGCAGCTTAGTCCCGGGACAGGGGGCGAGAGGCTACACCTTC.